This T cell receptor (beta chain) stems from a study of glioma-infiltrating T cells after dendritic cell vaccination. Study information: Monocyte-derived dendritic cells, cultured seven days with IL-4 and GM-CSF, were pulsed with autologous tumor lysate. Dendritic cell vaccine was injected intradermally three times, biweekly.

This table comes from immunoSEQ multiplex PCR, and its TCRdb copy is limited to in-frame clones, with some not included. Of 95,000 or so clones in the sample, under 90% were seen once. V was pared by 6 bases and J by 3 bases, with 8 bases between. CDR3 length equals 12 residues. Germline V gene lookup returns CDR1 LNHDA and CDR2 SQIVND (reference sequence). V and J are TRBV19 and TRBJ1-2, with a tentative D call TRBD1 (6 bases). The material was blood, obtained before dendritic cell vaccination. The receptor's source is a human donor with glioblastoma. This CDR3 reads CASRQGHYGYTF. DNA for the CDR3: TGTGCCAGTAGGCAGGGGCACTATGGCTACACCTTC.